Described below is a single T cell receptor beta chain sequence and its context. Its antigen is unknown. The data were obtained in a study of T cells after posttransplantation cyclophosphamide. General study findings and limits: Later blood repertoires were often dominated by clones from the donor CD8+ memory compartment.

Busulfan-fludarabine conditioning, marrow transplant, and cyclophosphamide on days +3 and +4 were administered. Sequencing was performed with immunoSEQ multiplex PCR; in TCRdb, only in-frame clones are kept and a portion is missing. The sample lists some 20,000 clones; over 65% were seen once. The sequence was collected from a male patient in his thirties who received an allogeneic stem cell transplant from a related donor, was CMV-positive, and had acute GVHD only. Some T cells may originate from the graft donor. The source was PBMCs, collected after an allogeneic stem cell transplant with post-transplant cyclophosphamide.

CDR3 in DNA: TGTGCCAGCAGCTTTCTATCGGGGGGGCTCGATGAGCAGTTCTTC. This gives the protein CASSFLSGGLDEQFF. The chain has TRBV7-3 and TRBJ2-1, with 8 bases that match TRBD2. In germline, CDR1 is SGHTA, CDR2 FQGTGA. The CDR3 has 15 amino acids. J lost 8 bases, V lost 3 bases, and 9 bases had no gene match.